The 12 T cell receptor beta chains below come from one sample, sequenced in a study of CD8 T cells in ankylosing spondylitis. Their recognized antigens are unknown. TCRdb re-analysed the 5' RACE reads in MiXCR, keeping a single row per CDR3 protein. The sample contains some 840,000 distinct CDR3 sequences, about an eighth of which appear only once. Study-level results: Seven to nine highly homologous variants made up a TCR beta motif, and this motif appeared characteristic of ankylosing spondylitis blood.

The sample consisted of blood, either unsorted or a sorted T cell fraction (not recorded which). Receptors were obtained from a male donor with ankylosing spondylitis.

The table lists this clonotype with a few counts. The CDR3 region has the DNA TGTGCCACTCGACTCCGGGGACATGGCTACACCTTC. It translates to CATRLRGHGYTF. V gene TRBV28 combines with J gene TRBJ1-2, with D perhaps matching TRBD1 (5 bases). V lost 10 bases, J lost 6 bases, and 15 bases lay in between. The CDR3 length is 12 residues. Germline CDR1 reads MDHEN; CDR2 reads SYDVKM.

In the case of this clonotype: The junction differs from germline at one of its ends, possibly a read error. The chain uses TRBV20-1 and TRBJ2-3, with TRBD2 matching 8 bases. The V gene's germline CDR1 is DFQATT and CDR2 SNEGSKA (reference sequence). This CDR3 is built from 16 residues. DNA of the CDR3: TGCAGTGCTGGCACACCGCGGGGGGCGGTCACAGATACGCAGAATTTT. Its protein is CSAGTPRGAVTDTQNF.

V and J are TRBV27 and TRBJ1-4, with D possibly being TRBD1 (6 bases). The germline gives CDR1 MNHEY, CDR2 SMNVEV (reference sequence). The V end was cut by 2 bases, the J end by 4 bases, with 8 bases between. This CDR3 region has 14 residues. CDR3 sequence (DNA): TGTGCCAGCAGTTTAGTAGGGGGTAATGAAAAACTGTTTTTT. It translates to CASSLVGGNEKLFF.

The chain couples TRBV5-1 to TRBJ2-1, with TRBD2 matching over 11 bases. Looked up from germline, CDR1 is SGHRS and CDR2 is YFSETQ. The V segment lost 4 bases and the J segment 5 bases; nucleotides outside the gene matches: 8. The CDR3 length is 16 residues. The CDR3 nucleotides are TGCGCCAGCAGCCCTGAACTAGCGGGAGCCCACAATGAGCAGTTCTTC. Protein: CASSPELAGAHNEQFF.

The chain uses TRBV5-1 and TRBJ2-1, with TRBD2 identical over 14 bases. This CDR3 region has 16 residues. V was pared by 3 bases and J by 10 bases, with 9 bases of the junction left unmatched. Germline CDR1 is SGHRS and CDR2 is YFSETQ. Here the CDR3 reads CASSSAGLAGDREQFF. The CDR3 nucleotides are TGCGCCAGCAGCTCCGCGGGACTAGCGGGGGATCGGGAGCAGTTCTTC.

Remarks on this clonotype: The junction and the germline gene differ at one end; a read error may be behind it. The chain is built from TRBV7-7 and TRBJ1-3; a weak D match, TRBD1 (5 bases). CDR3 length: 15 residues. CDR1 and CDR2 (germline): SSHAT, FNYEAQ (reference sequence). CDR3 sequence (DNA): TGTGCTAGCAGGTGGGGGAGAAGCTCTGGAAACACCATATATTTT. Its translation: CASRWGRSSGNTIYF.

V gene TRBV13 combines with J gene TRBJ2-3; TRBD1 aligns across 7 bases. There are 15 residues in the CDR3. The ends lost 4 bases at V and 2 bases at J; junction bases unmatched: 6. Looked up from germline, CDR1 is PRHDT and CDR2 is FYEKMQ (reference sequence). CDR3 DNA: TGTGCCAGCAGCTCCCTCGGGACAGTCACAGATACGCAGTATTTT. Residues: CASSSLGTVTDTQYF.

The chain combines TRBV5-1 with TRBJ1-2; TRBD1 matches at 8 bases. V was clipped by 4 bases and J by 4 bases; unmatched bases: 6. Germline CDR1 is SGHRS and CDR2 is YFSETQ. This CDR3 has 14 amino acids. CDR3 in DNA: TGCGCCAGCAGCCCGGGACAGGAAACCTATGGCTACACCTTC. Amino acid sequence: CASSPGQETYGYTF.

This clonotype has only a few counts. The rearrangement links TRBV5-6 to TRBJ1-4; 7 positions agree with TRBD1. J lost 7 bases, V lost 4 bases, and 10 bases had no gene match. CDR1 is SGHDT, CDR2 YYEEEE, per germline. The CDR3 covers 15 residues. In DNA form, the CDR3 reads TGTGCCAGCAGCCGACAGGGCCCCACTGGTGAAAAACTGTTTTTT. Protein sequence: CASSRQGPTGEKLFF.

This chain joins TRBV20-1 and TRBJ2-2; 11 bases map to TRBD2. Germline values: CDR1 DFQATT, CDR2 SNEGSKA (reference sequence). This CDR3 contains 18 residues. J was trimmed by 6 bases and V by 0 bases; bases with no gene match: 12. The CDR3 bases are TGCAGTGCTAGAGATCATAATAGCGGGAGGGCCAACGCCGGGGAGCTGTTTTTT. Protein sequence: CSARDHNSGRANAGELFF.

This clonotype was counted many times. The V call is TRBV29-1, the J call TRBJ2-7; a weak D match, TRBD2 (6 bases). The CDR3 contains 13 residues. Trimming pared 5 bases from V and 6 bases from J, leaving 17 bases between. Germline V gene lookup returns CDR1 SQVTM and CDR2 ANQGSEA. The CDR3 here is CSVRTPGGGEQYF. In DNA form, the CDR3 reads TGCAGCGTTCGGACCCCCGGGGGTGGCGAGCAGTACTTC.

The J gene is TRBJ2-2, the V gene TRBV20-1; 10 bases align to TRBD2. Unmatched junction bases numbered 7, after V lost 3 bases and J lost 6 bases. The CDR3 spans 15 residues. Germline V gene sequence: CDR1 DFQATT, CDR2 SNEGSKA (reference sequence). CDR3 nucleotides: TGCAGTGCTAGTGGTCTAGCGGGAGATGCCGGGGAGCTGTTTTTT. Amino acid sequence: CSASGLAGDAGELFF.